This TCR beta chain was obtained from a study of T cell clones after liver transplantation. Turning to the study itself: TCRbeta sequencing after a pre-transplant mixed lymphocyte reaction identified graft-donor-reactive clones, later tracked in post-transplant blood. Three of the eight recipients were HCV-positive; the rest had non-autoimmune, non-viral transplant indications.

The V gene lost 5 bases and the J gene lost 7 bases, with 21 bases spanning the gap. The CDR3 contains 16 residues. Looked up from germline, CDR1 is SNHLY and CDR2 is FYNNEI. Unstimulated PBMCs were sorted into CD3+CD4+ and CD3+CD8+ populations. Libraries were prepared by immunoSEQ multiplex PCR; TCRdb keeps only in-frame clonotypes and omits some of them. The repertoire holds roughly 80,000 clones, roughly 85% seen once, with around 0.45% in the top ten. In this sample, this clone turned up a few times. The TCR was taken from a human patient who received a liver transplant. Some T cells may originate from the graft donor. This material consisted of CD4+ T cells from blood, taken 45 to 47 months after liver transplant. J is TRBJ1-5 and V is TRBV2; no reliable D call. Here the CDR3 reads CASSSHSLLRGQPQHF. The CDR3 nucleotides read TGTGCCAGCAGTTCTCACAGCTTACTGCGGGGACAGCCCCAGCATTTT. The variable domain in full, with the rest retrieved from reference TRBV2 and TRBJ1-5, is EPEVTQTPSHQVTQMGQEVILRCVPISNHLYFYWYRQILGQKVEFLVSFYNNEISEKSEIFDDQFSVERPDGSNFTLKIRSTKLEDSAMYFCASSSHSLLRGQPQHFGDGTRLSIL.